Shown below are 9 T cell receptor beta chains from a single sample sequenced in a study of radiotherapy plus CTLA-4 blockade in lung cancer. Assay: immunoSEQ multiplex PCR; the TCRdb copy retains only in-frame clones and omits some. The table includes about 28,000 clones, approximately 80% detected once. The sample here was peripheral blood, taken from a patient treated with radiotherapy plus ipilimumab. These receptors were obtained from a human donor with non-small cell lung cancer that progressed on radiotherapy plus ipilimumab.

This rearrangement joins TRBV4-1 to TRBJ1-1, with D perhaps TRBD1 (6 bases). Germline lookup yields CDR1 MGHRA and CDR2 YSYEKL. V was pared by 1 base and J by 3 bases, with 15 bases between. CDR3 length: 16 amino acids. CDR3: CASSQASRGPYTEAFF. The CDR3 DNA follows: TGCGCCAGCAGCCAAGCATCCCGGGGGCCGTACACTGAAGCTTTCTTT.

CDR3 residues: CASSLGEGSYEQYF. CDR3 DNA sequence: TGTGCCAGCAGCTTAGGGGAAGGATCCTACGAGCAGTACTTC. V is TRBV11-3 and J is TRBJ2-7; D not certain. Germline CDR1 is SGHNT and CDR2 is YENEEA. This CDR3 has 14 amino acids. The V gene lost 1 base and the J gene lost 1 base, with 8 bases spanning the gap.

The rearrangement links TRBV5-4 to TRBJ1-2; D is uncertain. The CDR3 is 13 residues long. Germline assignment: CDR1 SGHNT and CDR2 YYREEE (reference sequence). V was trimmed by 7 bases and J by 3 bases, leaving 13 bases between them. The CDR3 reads CASGRADHYGYTF. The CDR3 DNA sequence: TGTGCCAGCGGCCGGGCAGACCACTATGGCTACACCTTC. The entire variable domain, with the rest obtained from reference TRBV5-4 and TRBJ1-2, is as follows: ETGVTQSPTHLIKTRGQQVTLRCSSQSGHNTVSWYQQALGQGPQFIFQYYREEENGRGNFPPRFSGLQFPNYSSELNVNALELDDSALYLCASGRADHYGYTFGSGTRLTVV.

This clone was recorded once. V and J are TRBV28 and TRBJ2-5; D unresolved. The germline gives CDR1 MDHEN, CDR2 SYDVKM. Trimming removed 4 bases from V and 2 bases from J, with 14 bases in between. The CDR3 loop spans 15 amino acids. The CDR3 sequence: CASSSPRMGQETQYF. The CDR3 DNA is TGTGCCAGCAGTTCCCCTAGGATGGGTCAAGAGACCCAGTACTTC.

This CDR3 reads CASTPLEGANTEAFF. CDR3 bases: TGTGCCAGCACCCCCCTGGAGGGGGCGAACACTGAAGCTTTCTTT. The V call is TRBV6-5, the J call TRBJ1-1; TRBD1 matches at 7 bases. V dropped 7 bases and J dropped 1; count of bases not matched to a gene: 9. The CDR3 spans 15 residues. The germline gives CDR1 MNHEY, CDR2 SVGAGI.

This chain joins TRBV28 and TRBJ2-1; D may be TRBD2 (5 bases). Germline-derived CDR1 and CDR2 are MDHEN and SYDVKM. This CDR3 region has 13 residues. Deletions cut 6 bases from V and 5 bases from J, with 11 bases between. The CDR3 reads CASRGGGDNEQFF. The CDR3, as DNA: TGTGCCAGCAGGGGCGGAGGTGACAATGAGCAGTTCTTC.

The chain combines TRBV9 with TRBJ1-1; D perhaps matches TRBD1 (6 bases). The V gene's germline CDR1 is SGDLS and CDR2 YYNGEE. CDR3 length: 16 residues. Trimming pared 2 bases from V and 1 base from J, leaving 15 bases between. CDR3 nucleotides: TGTGCCAGCAGCGTCCCCAGCGAAGGGGGGAACACTGAAGCTTTCTTT. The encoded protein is CASSVPSEGGNTEAFF.

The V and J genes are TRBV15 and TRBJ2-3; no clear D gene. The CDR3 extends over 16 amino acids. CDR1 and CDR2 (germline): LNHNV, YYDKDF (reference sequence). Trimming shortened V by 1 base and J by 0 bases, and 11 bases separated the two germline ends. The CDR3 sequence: CATSRVAQTSTDTQYF. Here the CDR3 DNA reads TGTGCCACCAGCAGAGTGGCTCAGACTAGCACAGATACGCAGTATTTT.

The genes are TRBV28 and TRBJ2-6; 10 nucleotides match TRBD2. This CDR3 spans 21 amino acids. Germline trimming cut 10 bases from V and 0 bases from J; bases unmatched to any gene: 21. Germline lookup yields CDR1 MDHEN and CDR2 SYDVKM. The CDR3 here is CATHGGAGLAGDPSGANVLTF. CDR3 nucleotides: TGTGCCACCCACGGAGGGGCTGGGCTAGCGGGGGATCCCTCTGGGGCCAACGTCCTGACTTTC.